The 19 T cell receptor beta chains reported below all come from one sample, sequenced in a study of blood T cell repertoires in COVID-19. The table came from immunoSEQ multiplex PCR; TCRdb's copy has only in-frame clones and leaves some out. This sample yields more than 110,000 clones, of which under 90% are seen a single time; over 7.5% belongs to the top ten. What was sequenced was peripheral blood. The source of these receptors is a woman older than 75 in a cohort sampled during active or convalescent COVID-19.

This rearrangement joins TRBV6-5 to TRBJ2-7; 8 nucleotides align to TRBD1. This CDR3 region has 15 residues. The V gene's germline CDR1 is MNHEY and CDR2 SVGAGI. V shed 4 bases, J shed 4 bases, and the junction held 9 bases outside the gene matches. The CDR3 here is CASSLKTGASYEQYF. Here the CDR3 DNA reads TGTGCCAGCAGTTTAAAGACAGGGGCCAGTTACGAGCAGTACTTC.

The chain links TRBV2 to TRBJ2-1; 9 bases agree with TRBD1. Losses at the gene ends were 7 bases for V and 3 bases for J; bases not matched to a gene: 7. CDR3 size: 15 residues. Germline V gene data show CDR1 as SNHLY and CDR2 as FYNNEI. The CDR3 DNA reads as TGTGCCAGCAACTACAGGGGGCGCAACTACAATGAGCAGTTCTTC. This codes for CASNYRGRNYNEQFF.

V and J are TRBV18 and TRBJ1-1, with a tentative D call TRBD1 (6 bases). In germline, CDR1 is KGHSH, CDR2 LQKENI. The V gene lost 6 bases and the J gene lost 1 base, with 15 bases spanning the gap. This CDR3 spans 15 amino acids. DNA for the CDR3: TGTGCCAGCTCGCCATCGACAGGAGAGAACACTGAAGCTTTCTTT. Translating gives CASSPSTGENTEAFF.

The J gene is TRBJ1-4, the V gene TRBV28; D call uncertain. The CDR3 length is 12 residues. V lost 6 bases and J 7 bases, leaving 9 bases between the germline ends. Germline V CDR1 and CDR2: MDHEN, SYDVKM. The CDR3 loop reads CASRDFGEKLFF. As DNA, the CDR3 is TGTGCCAGCAGGGACTTTGGTGAAAAACTGTTTTTT.

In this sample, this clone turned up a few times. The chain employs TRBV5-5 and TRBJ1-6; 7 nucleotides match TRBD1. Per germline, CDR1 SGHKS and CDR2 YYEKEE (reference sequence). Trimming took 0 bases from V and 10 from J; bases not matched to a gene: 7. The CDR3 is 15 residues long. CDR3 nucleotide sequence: TGTGCCAGCAGCTTGGGAACATCACAGGGGTCACCCCTCCACTTT. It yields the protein CASSLGTSQGSPLHF.

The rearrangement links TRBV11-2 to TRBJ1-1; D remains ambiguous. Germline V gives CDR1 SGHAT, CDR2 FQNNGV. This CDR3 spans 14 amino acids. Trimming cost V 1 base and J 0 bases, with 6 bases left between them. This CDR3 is CASSLGPVNTEAFF. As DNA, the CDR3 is TGTGCCAGCAGCTTAGGTCCGGTGAACACTGAAGCTTTCTTT.

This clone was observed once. This CDR3 is CASSLNGAAVQETQYF. In nucleotides, the CDR3 is TGTGCCAGCAGCTTAAACGGCGCGGCGGTCCAAGAGACCCAGTACTTC. The chain couples TRBV7-3 to TRBJ2-5; D is undetermined. CDR1 SGHTA and CDR2 FQGTGA come from the germline V gene. This CDR3 region has 16 residues. V lost 1 base, J lost 1 base, and 13 bases lay in between. The full variable domain, rest sourced from reference TRBV7-3 and TRBJ2-5, is GAGVSQTPSNKVTEKGKYVELRCDPISGHTALYWYRQSLGQGPEFLIYFQGTGAADDSGLPNDRFFAVRPEGSVSTLKIQRTERGDSAVYLCASSLNGAAVQETQYFGPGTRLLVL.

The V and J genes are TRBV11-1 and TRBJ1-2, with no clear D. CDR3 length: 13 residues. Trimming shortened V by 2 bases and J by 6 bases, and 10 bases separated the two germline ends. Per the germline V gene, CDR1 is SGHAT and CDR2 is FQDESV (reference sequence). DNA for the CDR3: TGTGCCAGCAGCTTAAATTTTCGGGATGGCTACACCTTC. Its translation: CASSLNFRDGYTF.

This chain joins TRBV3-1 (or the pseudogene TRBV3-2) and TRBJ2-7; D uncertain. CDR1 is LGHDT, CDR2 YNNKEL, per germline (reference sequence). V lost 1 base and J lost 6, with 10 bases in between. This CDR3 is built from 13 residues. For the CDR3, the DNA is TGTGCCAGCAGCCAAGCTATTCACGGCGAGCAGTACTTC. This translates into CASSQAIHGEQYF.

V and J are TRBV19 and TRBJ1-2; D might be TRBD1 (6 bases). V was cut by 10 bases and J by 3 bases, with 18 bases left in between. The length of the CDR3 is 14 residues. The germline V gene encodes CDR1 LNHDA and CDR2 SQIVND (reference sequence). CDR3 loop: CATTPRRQDYGYTF. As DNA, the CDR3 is TGTGCCACTACCCCCCGGAGACAGGACTATGGCTACACCTTC.

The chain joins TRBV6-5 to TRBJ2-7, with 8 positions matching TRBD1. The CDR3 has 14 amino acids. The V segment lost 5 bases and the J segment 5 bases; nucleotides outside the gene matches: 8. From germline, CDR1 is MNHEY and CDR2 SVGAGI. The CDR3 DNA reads TGTGCCAGCAGTACCTCGACAGGGGTCGACGAGCAGTACTTC. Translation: CASSTSTGVDEQYF.

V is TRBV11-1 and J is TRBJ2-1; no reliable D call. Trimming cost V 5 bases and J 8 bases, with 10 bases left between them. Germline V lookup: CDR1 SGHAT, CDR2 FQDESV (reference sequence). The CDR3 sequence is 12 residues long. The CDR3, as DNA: TGTGCCAGCAGCAGCTTAACTTATGAGCAGTTCTTC. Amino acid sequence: CASSSLTYEQFF.

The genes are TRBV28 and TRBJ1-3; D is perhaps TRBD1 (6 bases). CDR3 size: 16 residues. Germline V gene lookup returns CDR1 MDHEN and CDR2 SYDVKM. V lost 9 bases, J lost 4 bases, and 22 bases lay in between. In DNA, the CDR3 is TGTGCCAGTAAATCCCCGGCGGCAGGGGCAGGAAACACCATATATTTT. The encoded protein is CASKSPAAGAGNTIYF.

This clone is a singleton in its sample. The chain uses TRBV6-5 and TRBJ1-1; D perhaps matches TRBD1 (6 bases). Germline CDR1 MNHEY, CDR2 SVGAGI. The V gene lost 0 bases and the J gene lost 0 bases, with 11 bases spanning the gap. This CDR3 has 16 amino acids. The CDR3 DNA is TGTGCCAGCAGTTACTCCAGGGGAAGTATGAACACTGAAGCTTTCTTT. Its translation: CASSYSRGSMNTEAFF.

CDR3 loop: CASSFGTSGGPLYEQYF. The DNA of the CDR3 is TGCGCCAGCAGCTTCGGGACTAGCGGGGGGCCCCTCTACGAGCAGTACTTC. This rearrangement joins TRBV5-1 to TRBJ2-7, with 15 bases lining up with TRBD2. The trim removed 2 bases at V and 3 bases at J, leaving 6 bases unmatched. The CDR3 totals 17 residues. CDR1 is SGHRS and CDR2 is YFSETQ in the germline V gene.

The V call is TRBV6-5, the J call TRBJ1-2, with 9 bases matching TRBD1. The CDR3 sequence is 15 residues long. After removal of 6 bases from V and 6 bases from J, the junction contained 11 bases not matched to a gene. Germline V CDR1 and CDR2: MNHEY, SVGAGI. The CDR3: CASRATGGVGDGYTF. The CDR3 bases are TGTGCCAGCAGAGCTACAGGGGGCGTAGGGGATGGCTACACCTTC.

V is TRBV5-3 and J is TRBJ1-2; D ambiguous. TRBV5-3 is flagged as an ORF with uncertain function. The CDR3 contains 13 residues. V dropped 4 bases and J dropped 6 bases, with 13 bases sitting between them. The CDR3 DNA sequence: TGTGCCAGAAGCCCATTCCGGGTCGATGGCTACACCTTC. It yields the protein CARSPFRVDGYTF.

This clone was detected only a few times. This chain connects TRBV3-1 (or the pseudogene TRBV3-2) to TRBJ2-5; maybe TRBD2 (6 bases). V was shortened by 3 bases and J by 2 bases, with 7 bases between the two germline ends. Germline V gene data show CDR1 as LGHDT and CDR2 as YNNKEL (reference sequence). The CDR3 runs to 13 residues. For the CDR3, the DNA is TGTGCCAGCAGCCACCGGGAGCAAGAGACCCAGTACTTC. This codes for CASSHREQETQYF.

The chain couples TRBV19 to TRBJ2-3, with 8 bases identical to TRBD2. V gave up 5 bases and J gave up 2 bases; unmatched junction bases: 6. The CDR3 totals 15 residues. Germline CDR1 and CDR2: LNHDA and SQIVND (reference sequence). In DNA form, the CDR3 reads TGTGCCAGTAGTGAATCGGGGGGGTACACAGATACGCAGTATTTT. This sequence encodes CASSESGGYTDTQYF.